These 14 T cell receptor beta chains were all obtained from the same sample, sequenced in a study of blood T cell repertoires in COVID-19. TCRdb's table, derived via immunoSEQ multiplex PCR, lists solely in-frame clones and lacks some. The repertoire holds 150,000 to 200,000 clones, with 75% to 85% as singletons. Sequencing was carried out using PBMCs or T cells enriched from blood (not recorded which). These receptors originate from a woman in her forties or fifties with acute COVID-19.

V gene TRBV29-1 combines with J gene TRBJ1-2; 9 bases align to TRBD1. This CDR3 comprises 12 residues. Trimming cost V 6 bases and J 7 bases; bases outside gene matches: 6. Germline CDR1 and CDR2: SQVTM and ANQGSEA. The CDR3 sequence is CSVGQGRGGYTF. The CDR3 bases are TGCAGCGTGGGACAGGGAAGAGGTGGCTACACCTTC.

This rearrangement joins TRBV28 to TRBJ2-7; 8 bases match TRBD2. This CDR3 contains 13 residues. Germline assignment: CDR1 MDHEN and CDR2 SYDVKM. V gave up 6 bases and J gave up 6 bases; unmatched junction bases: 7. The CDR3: CASRKGLVLEQYV. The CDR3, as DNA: TGTGCCAGCAGAAAGGGACTAGTCCTCGAGCAGTACGTC.

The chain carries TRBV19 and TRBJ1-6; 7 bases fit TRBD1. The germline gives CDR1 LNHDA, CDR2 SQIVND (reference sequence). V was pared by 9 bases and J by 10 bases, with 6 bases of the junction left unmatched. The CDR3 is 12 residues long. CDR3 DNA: TGTGCCAGCACCGACAGGGCCTCACCCCTCCACTTT. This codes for CASTDRASPLHF.

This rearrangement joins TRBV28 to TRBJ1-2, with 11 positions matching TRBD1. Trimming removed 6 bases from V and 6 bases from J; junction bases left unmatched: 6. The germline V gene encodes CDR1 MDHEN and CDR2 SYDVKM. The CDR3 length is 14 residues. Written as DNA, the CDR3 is TGTGCCAGCAGACAAGGACAGGGGGCTGATGGCTACACCTTC. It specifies CASRQGQGADGYTF.

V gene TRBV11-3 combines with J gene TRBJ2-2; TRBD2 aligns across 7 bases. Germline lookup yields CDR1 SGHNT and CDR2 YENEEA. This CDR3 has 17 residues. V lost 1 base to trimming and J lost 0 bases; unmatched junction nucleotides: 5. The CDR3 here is CASSLGRGYANTGELFF. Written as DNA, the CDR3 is TGTGCCAGCAGCTTAGGGCGGGGGTACGCGAACACCGGGGAGCTGTTTTTT.

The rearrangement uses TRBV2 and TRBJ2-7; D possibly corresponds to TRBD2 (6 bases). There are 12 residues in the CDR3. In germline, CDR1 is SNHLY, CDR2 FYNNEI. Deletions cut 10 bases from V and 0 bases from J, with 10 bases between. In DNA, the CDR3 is TGTGCCACGCGGGGTAGCTCCTACGAGCAGTACGTC. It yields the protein CATRGSSYEQYV.

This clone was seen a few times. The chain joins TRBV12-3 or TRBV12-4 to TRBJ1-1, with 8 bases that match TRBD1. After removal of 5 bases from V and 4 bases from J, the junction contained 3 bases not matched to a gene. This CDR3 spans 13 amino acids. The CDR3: CASSTTGGTEAFF. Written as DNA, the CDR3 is TGTGCCAGCAGTACCACAGGGGGCACTGAAGCTTTCTTT.

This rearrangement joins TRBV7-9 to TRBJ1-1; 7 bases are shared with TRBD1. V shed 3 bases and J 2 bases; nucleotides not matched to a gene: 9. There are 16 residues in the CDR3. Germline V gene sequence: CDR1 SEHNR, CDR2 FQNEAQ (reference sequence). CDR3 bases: TGTGCCAGCAGCTTGACAGGGACCACACCCAACACTGAAGCTTTCTTT. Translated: CASSLTGTTPNTEAFF.

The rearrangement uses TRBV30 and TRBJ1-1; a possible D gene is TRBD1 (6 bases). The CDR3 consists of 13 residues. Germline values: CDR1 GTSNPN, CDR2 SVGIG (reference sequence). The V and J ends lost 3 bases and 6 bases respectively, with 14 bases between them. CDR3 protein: CAWRLGGLAEAFF. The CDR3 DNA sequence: TGTGCCTGGAGATTGGGGGGGCTGGCTGAAGCTTTCTTT.

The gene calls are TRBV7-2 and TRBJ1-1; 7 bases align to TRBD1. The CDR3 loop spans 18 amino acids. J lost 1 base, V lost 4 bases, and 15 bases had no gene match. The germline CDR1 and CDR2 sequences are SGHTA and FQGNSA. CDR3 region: CASSSPRGGPGGNTEAFF. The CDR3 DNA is TGTGCCAGCAGCTCCCCCCGCGGAGGGCCAGGGGGGAACACTGAAGCTTTCTTT. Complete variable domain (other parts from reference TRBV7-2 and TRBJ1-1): GAGVSQSPSNKVTEKGKDVELRCDPISGHTALYWYRQSLGQGLEFLIYFQGNSAPDKSGLPSDRFSAERTGGSVSTLTIQRTQQEDSAVYLCASSSPRGGPGGNTEAFFGQGTRLTVV.

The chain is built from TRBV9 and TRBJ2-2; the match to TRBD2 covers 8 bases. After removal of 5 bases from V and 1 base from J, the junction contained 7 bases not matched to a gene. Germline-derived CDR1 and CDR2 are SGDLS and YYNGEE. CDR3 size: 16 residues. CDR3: CASRAPSGGNTGELFF. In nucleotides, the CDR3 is TGTGCCAGCAGGGCCCCCAGCGGGGGGAACACCGGGGAGCTGTTTTTT.

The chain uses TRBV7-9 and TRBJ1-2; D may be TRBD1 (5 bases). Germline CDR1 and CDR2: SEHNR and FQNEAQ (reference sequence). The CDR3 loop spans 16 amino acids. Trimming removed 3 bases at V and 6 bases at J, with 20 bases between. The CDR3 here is CASSFDAWQGTHGYTF. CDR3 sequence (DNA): TGTGCCAGCAGCTTCGACGCCTGGCAGGGTACCCATGGCTACACCTTC.

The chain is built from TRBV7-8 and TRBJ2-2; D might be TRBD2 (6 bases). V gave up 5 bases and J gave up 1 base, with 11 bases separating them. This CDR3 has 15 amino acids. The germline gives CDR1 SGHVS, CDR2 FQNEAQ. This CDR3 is CASSPQGGNTGELFF. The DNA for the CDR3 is TGTGCCAGCAGCCCCCAGGGAGGGAACACCGGGGAGCTGTTTTTT.

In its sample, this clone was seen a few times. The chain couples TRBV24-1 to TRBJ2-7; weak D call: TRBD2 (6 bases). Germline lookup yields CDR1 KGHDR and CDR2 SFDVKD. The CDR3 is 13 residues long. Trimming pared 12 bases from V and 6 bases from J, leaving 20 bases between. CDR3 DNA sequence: TGTGCCTCTGACGGGAGAGGTGAATCCGAGCAGTACGTC. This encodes CASDGRGESEQYV.